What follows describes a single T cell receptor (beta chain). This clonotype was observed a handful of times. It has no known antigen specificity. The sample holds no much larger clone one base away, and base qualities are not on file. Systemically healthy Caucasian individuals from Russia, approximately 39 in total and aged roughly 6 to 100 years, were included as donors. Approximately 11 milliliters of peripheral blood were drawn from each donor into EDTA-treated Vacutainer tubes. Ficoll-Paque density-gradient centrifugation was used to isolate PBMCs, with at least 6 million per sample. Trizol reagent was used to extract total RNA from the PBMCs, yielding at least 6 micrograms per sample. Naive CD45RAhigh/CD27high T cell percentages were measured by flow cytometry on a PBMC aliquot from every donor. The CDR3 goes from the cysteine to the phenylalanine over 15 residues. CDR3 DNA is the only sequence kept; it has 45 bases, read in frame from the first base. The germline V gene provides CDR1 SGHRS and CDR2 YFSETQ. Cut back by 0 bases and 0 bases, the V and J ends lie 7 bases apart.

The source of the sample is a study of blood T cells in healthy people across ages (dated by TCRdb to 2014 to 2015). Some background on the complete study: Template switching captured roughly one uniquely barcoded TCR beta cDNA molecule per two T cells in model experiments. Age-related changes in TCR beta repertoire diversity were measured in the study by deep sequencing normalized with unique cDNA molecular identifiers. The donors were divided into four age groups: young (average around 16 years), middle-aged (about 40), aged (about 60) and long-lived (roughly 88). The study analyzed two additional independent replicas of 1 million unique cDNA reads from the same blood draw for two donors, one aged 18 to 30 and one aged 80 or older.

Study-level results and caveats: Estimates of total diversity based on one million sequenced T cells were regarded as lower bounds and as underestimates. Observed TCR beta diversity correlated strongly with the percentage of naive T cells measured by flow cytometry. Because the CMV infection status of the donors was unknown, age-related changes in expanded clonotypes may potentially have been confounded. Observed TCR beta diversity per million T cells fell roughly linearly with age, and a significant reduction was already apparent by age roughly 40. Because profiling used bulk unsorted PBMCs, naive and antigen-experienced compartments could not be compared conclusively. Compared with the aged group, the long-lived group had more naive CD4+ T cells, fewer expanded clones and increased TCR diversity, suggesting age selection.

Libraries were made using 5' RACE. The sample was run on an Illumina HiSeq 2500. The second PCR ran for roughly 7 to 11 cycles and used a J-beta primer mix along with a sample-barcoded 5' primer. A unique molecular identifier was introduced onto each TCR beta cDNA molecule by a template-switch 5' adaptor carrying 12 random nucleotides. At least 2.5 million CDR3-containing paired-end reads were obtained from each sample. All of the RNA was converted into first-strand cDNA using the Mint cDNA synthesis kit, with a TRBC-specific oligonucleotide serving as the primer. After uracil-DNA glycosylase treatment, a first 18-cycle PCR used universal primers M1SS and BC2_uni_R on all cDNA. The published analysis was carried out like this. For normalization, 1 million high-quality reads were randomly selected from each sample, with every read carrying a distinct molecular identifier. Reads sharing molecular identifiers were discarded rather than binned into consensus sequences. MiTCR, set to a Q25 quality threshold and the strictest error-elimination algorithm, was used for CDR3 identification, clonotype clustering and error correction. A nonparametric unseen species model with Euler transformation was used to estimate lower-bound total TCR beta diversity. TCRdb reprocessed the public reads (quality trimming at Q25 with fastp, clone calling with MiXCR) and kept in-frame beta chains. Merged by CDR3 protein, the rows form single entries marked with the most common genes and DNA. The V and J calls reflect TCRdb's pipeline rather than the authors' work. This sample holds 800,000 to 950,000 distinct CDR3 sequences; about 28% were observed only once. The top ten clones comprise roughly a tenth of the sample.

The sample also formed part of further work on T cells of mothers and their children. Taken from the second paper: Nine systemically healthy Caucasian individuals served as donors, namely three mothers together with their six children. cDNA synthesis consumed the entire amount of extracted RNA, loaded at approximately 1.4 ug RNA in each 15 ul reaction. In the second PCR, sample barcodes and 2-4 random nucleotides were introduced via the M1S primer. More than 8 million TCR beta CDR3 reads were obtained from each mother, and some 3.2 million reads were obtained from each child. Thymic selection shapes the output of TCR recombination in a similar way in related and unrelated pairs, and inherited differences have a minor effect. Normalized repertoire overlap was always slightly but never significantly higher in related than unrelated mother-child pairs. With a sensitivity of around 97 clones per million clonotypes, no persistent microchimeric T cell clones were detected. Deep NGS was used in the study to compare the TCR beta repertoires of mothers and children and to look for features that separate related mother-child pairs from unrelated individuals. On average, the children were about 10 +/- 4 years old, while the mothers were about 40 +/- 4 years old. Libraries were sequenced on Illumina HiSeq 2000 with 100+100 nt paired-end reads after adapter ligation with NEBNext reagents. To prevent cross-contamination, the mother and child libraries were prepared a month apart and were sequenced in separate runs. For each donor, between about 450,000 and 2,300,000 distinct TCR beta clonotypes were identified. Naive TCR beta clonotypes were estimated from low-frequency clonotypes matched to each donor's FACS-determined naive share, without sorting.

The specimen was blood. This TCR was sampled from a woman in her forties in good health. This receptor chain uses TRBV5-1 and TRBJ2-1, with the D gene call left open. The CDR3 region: CASSLEEISYNEQFF. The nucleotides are TGCGCCAGCAGCTTGGAGGAGATCTCCTACAATGAGCAGTTCTTC.